Here is one TCR beta chain with its context. Germline V gives CDR1 MGHRA, CDR2 YSYEKL. The CDR3 is 15 amino acids. Between the trimmed V and J ends, which lost 0 bases and 7 bases, there was a span of 13 bases. These data originate in a study of blood T cell repertoires in COVID-19. The wider study: Whether acute or convalescent, the COVID-19 samples came from the United States, Italy and Spain. In each case, the material was cDNA or gDNA derived from T cells, B-cell-depleted T cells, or PBMCs.

Authors' data handling: Cell counts per sample came from amplifying reference gene primers. Generated by immunoSEQ multiplex PCR, the TCRdb table keeps only in-frame clones and is missing some. V and J calls and clone size are those listed in that table; D and trimming were worked out from the DNA. The data contain a few hundred thousand clones, around 86% of them singletons. The clonotype originates from a woman between 65 and 79 years old with active or convalescent COVID-19. The sequenced sample was peripheral blood. The rearrangement uses TRBV4-1 and TRBJ1-5; no definite D call. The CDR3 DNA is TGCGCCAGCAGCCAAGATCTCGGGAGAATACAGCCCCAGCATTTT. Translation: CASSQDLGRIQPQHF.